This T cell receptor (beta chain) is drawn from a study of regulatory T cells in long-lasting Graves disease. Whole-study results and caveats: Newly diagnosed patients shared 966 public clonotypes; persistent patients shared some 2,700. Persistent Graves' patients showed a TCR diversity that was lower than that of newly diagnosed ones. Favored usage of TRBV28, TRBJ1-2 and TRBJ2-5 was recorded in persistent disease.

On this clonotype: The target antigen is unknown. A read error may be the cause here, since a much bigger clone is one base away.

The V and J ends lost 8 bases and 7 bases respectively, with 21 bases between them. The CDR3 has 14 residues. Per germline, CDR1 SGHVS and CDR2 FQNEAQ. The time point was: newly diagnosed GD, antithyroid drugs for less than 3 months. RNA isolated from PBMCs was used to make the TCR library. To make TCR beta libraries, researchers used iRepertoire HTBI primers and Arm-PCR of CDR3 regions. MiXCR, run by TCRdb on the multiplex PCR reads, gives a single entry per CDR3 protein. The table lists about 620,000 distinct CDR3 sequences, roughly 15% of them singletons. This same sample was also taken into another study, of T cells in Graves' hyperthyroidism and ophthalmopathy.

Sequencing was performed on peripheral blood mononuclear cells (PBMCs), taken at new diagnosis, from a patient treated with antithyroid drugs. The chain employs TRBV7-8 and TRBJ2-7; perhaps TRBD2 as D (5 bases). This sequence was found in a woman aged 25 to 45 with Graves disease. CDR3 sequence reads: CASLSGNSYNEQYF. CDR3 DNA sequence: TGTGCCAGCCTATCGGGGAACTCCTACAATGAGCAGTACTTC.